This T cell receptor beta chain emerged from a study of T cells in Graves' hyperthyroidism and ophthalmopathy. From RNA transcripts, TCR beta CDR3 regions were amplified. The HTBI primer set served for first-round RT-PCR of the TCR CDR3. One entry per CDR3 protein, called by TCRdb with MiXCR from the multiplex PCR reads. The table has approximately 330,000 distinct CDR3 sequences, over 20% seen once. The TCR originated in a woman in her fifties or sixties with Graves' hyperthyroidism. What was sequenced was blood.

The CDR3 here is CASSPTASNEQFF. The CDR3 DNA follows: TGTGCCAGCTCCCCGACTGCCAGCAATGAGCAGTTCTTC. This sequence joins TRBV18 and TRBJ2-1, with D unclear. Germline V lookup: CDR1 KGHSH, CDR2 LQKENI. The V end lost 6 bases, the J end lost 6 bases, and 12 bases lay between the germline ends. This CDR3 comprises 13 residues.